The entry that follows covers one TCR beta chain sequence. This entry is derived from a study of shared clonotypes between healthy human individuals. Germline V gives CDR1 SGHRS, CDR2 YFSETQ. The CDR3 covers 19 residues. The ends were cut back, 1 base at V and 1 base at J, with 20 bases in the middle. The table came from immunoSEQ multiplex PCR; TCRdb's copy has only in-frame clones and leaves some out. The sample records some 2,000,000 clones, approximately 96% being singletons. The source of this sequence is a man younger than 35 in good health. Sequencing was carried out using naive CD4+ T cells sorted from blood. Subset meaning: CD45RA+ positively selected. The chain employs TRBV5-1 and TRBJ2-2; a possible D gene is TRBD1 (6 bases). The CDR3 sequence is CASSLSVWAGAQNTGELFF. The CDR3 nucleotides are TGCGCCAGCAGCTTGTCCGTGTGGGCAGGGGCTCAGAACACCGGGGAGCTGTTTTTT.